This TCR beta chain is drawn from a study of blood T cell repertoires in COVID-19. Study overall: The United States, Italy and Spain provided the acute and convalescent COVID-19 samples. Sources were T cells, B-cell-depleted T cells, or PBMCs; the material itself was cDNA or gDNA.

Authors' processing steps: Amplification of reference gene primers was used by the study to estimate nucleated cell counts. Sequencing was performed with immunoSEQ multiplex PCR; in TCRdb, only in-frame clones are kept and a portion is missing. The V and J calls and the clone size are those of that table, but D and trimming were determined from the DNA. This sample has roughly 28,000 clones, with 87% found just once. Trimming cost V 2 bases and J 6 bases; bases outside gene matches: 5. The CDR3 totals 15 residues. Germline assignment: CDR1 LGHNA and CDR2 YNFKEQ. This sequence joins TRBV4-2 and TRBJ2-2, with 8 bases aligning to TRBD2. The clonotype comes from a human donor in a cohort sampled during active COVID-19. The sequenced sample consisted of peripheral blood. CDR3 nucleotides: TGTGCCAGCAGCCAATTGGCGGGGGGTCCCGGGGAGCTGTTTTTT. It codes for CASSQLAGGPGELFF.